This TCR beta chain is drawn from a study of CD8 T cell repertoires and HIV-1 epitope variants. Study information: T cells were stimulated with Twenty-five Gag and Nef peptides separately. Epitopes were three Gag families plus Nef HW9 and YT9. 1M T cells were kept uncultured as a baseline.

Survey-depth immunoSEQ sequencing covered TCR beta CDR3 regions. Generated by immunoSEQ multiplex PCR, the TCRdb table keeps only in-frame clones and is missing some. The table has thousands of clones, more than 60% seen once; the top ten hold roughly 45%. The CDR3 runs 11 residues. Germline CDR1 reads SGHDN; CDR2 reads FVKESK. Turning to this clone: The target antigen is unknown. At one end the junction does not follow the germline gene, possibly because of a read error.

This TCR was sampled from a male donor with HIV. This rearrangement joins TRBV14 to TRBJ2-7; D unresolved. The material sequenced was cultured CD8+ T cells derived from PBMCs. The CDR3 loop is CASSLGYGQYF. CDR3 coding DNA: TGTGCCAGCAGCCTTGGCTACGGGCAGTACTTC.